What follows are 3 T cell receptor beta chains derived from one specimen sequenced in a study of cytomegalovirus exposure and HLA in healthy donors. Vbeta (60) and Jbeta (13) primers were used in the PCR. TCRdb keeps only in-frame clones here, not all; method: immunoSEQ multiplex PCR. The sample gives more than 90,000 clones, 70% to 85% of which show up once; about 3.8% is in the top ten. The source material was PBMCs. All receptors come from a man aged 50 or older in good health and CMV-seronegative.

The CDR3 is CAIHSTEDSNSYEQYF. Written as DNA, the CDR3 is TGTGCCATCCACTCCACCGAGGACTCCAACTCCTACGAGCAGTACTTC. J is TRBJ2-7 and V is TRBV2, with a tentative D call TRBD2 (5 bases). V lost 10 bases to trimming and J lost 0 bases, with 22 bases between them. The germline V gene encodes CDR1 SNHLY and CDR2 FYNNEI. The CDR3 has 16 amino acids. Looking up the rest from reference TRBV2 and TRBJ2-7 gives the full variable domain: EPEVTQTPSHQVTQMGQEVILRCVPISNHLYFYWYRQILGQKVEFLVSFYNNEISEKSEIFDDQFSVERPDGSNFTLKIRSTKLEDSAMYFCAIHSTEDSNSYEQYFGPGTRLTVT.

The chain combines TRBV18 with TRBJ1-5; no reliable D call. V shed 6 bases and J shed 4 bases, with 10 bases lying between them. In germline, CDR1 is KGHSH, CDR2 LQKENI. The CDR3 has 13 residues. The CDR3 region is CASSPGSNQPQHF. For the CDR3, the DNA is TGTGCCAGCTCGCCGGGGAGTAATCAGCCCCAGCATTTT.

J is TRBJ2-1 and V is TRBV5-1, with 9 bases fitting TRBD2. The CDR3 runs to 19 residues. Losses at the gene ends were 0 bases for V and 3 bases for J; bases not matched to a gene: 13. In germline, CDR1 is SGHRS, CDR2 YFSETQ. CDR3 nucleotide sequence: TGCGCCAGCAGCTTGGATCCGAGCGGGAGGATCAGGCTCTACAATGAGCAGTTCTTC. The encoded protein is CASSLDPSGRIRLYNEQFF. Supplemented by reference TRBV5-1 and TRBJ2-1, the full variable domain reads KAGVTQTPRYLIKTRGQQVTLSCSPISGHRSVSWYQQTPGQGLQFLFEYFSETQRNKGNFPGRFSGRQFSNSRSEMNVSTLELGDSALYLCASSLDPSGRIRLYNEQFFGPGTRLTVL.